This TCR beta chain was obtained from a study of human T cells and chemical hapten exposure (dated by TCRdb to the early 2020s). Regarding the study in general: For sensitization, 2% DPC in acetone was applied to a 2 cm by 2 cm area of upper inner arm skin. Most of the patients in the cohort were female, and the cohort covered alopecia areata with under or over 50% scalp involvement, alopecia totalis and alopecia universalis. Both TCR alpha and TCR beta chains were sequenced from each blood RNA sample. Patch testing on the upper back used Finn chambers containing 0.01% DPC, with scoring done after 6 days according to International Contact Dermatitis Research Group standards. Throughout the approximately 25-week study period, patients were also given weekly therapeutic DPC doses on the scalp. For TCR sequencing, blood came from 25 to 35 alopecia patients at anywhere from one to four time points (pre-sensitization, 2, 6 and 24 weeks). Patient blood was sampled pre-sensitization (week 0) and at 2, 6 and about 24 weeks after DPC sensitization. The study tracked peripheral blood TCR repertoire changes in vivo during primary and secondary sensitization to the hapten diphenylcyclopropenone (DPC) in alopecia patients. Libraries were combined into a pool for sequencing, and differences in TCR yield between samples came mainly from small differences in library volumes within the pool.

Receptor libraries were prepared by RACE. Reads for this sample came from a NextSeq 500. Library preparation attached unique molecular identifiers to individual cDNA molecules for quantitative, reproducible TCR counting. The authors processed their data as follows. A median of about 87,000 TCRs per sample was observed, with a range of about 23,224 to 690,600. V, J and CDR3 annotation of the TCR reads was carried out using the Decombinator software suite. To make PS versus PT1 abundance plots, every sample was subsampled to the same number of TCRs (28,000). TCRs were defined as expanded if absent before sensitization and observed at least eight times at the 2-week time point. TCRdb cleaned the public reads at Q25 with fastp, built clones with MiXCR and kept in-frame beta chains. Each entry is one CDR3 protein sequence, shown with its most common DNA and genes. TCRdb assigned the V and J calls; the authors' analysis was not used. This sample is represented by approximately 52,000 distinct CDR3 sequences; 8.5% to 10% of them were singletons. The ten largest account for roughly 9% of the sample.

This clonotype came up many times. The antigen this receptor binds is unknown. Within one base of it there is no much larger clone, and no base qualities were kept. There are 12 amino acids in the CDR3, from cysteine to phenylalanine inclusive. The retained sequence is limited to the CDR3, 36 bases, with the frame set at the first base. V loses 0 bases, J loses 5 bases, and the germline ends lie 4 bases apart. CDR1 and CDR2 were assigned from the germline V gene as MGHRA and YSYEKL. Broad study findings and their caveats: Alopecia, a presumed autoimmune disease, was present in all patients, so the immune response of the patients might differ from that of healthy individuals. Repeated subsampling changed both the strength of the expansion versus patch-test correlation and the threshold at which that correlation became significant. The number of TCRs above 1 in 1000 frequency did not change with DPC sensitization; there was no evidence of global repertoire structure alterations. Significantly more large CDR3 similarity clusters were formed by expanded TCRs than by pre-sensitization or healthy control sets, consistent with antigen-driven responses. The number of PT1 expanded TCRs positively correlated with patch test score, significant at thresholds 8, 16 and 32 but not 4.

The time point label of this sample denotes: pre-sensitization, week 0. Sample treatment or condition, as interpreted from the label and publication: therapeutic diphenylcyclopropenone sensitization with weekly scalp DPC. Total RNA was extracted from unfractionated whole blood collected in Tempus Blood RNA tubes. Blood at each patch-test visit was drawn before the patch test was applied. Patients were eligible if aged 18 to 70, diagnosed with alopecia and judged suitable for DPC therapy, and pregnant patients were excluded. This sequence was found in a young woman with alopecia areata. Some clones in this sample may be carry-over from other donors' samples. The sample in question was whole blood, obtained in connection with sensitization to the hapten diphenylcyclopropenone (DPC). The chain was built from TRBV4-1 and TRBJ2-5, with the identity of the D gene unclear. The CDR3: CASSQDRETQYF. The sequence in DNA is TGCGCCAGCAGCCAAGATCGGGAGACCCAGTACTTC.